This TCR beta chain was identified during a study of response to subunit inactivated influenza vaccine. General study findings and limits: Seasonal influenza vaccination, on each occasion, was suggested by the authors to recruit few new T cells.

A note on this clonotype: Its antigen remains unknown.

Looked up from germline, CDR1 is MGHRA and CDR2 is YSYEKL. The V and J ends lost 0 bases and 4 bases respectively, with 13 bases between them. CDR3 length equals 16 residues. TCRdb reanalysed the RT-PCR reads using MiXCR and keeps one entry per CDR3 protein. Of 650,000 or so distinct CDR3 sequences in the sample, 12% to 15% were seen once. This chain joins TRBV4-1 and TRBJ1-5; D is unresolved. The origin of this receptor is a man aged 50 to 60 who received an inactivated influenza vaccine. Sample: PBMCs from blood, taken roughly 2 weeks before vaccination. CDR3 protein: CASSQDAQALNQPQHF. For the CDR3, the DNA is TGCGCCAGCAGCCAAGACGCTCAGGCGTTAAATCAGCCCCAGCATTTT.